The TCR beta chain described here comes from a study of blood T cell repertoires in COVID-19. On the study more broadly: The United States, Italy and Spain were the sources of the acute and convalescent COVID-19 samples.

Trimming at V came to 4 bases and at J to 0 bases, leaving 11 bases not matched to a gene. Per the germline V gene, CDR1 is LNHDA and CDR2 is SQIVND (reference sequence). CDR3 length equals 17 residues. As processed by the authors: The assay estimated nucleated cells by amplifying reference gene primers. Clones were sequenced by immunoSEQ multiplex PCR, and TCRdb holds only the in-frame ones, with some missing. The V and J calls and clone size are taken from that table; D and trimming were inferred from the DNA. In the table there are under 150,000 clones, 65% to 85% of which are singletons. The V and J genes are TRBV19 and TRBJ1-2; TRBD1 agrees at 7 bases. Sequenced: peripheral blood. The TCR sequence derives from a man aged 70-80 years with acute or convalescent COVID-19. The CDR3 DNA is TGTGCCAGTAGTACTTACCAACCGGGACAGACTAACTATGGCTACACCTTC. It encodes CASSTYQPGQTNYGYTF.